This TCR beta chain was sequenced for a study of blood T cells in healthy people across ages. PCR was performed a second time for about 6 to 11 cycles using a sample-barcoded 5' primer and a J-beta primer mix. TCRdb reanalysed the 5' RACE reads using MiXCR and keeps one entry per CDR3 protein. The table lists around 900,000 distinct CDR3 sequences, 29% of them singletons, with roughly a sixth in the top ten. This clonotype appeared once. This CDR3 has 14 residues. V lost 5 bases to trimming and J lost 5 bases, with 16 bases between them. Per the germline V gene, CDR1 is MNHEY and CDR2 is SVGEGT. Donor samples were obtained from healthy Caucasian individuals from Russia, aged roughly 6 to 95.

The receptor was derived from a woman older than 75 in good health. The sequenced sample was blood. The gene calls are TRBV6-2 or TRBV6-3 and TRBJ2-7; a possible D gene is TRBD1 (6 bases). CDR3 protein: CASSDRGRGDEQYF. The CDR3 DNA follows: TGTGCCAGCAGTGACCGGGGCAGGGGCGACGAGCAGTACTTC.